This T cell receptor (beta chain) was identified in a study of CD8 T cells in Susac syndrome. Unmatched junction bases numbered 15, after V lost 6 bases and J lost 7 bases. Germline CDR1 is DFQATT and CDR2 is SNEGSKA (reference sequence). This CDR3 comprises 14 residues. Random hexamers served to reverse transcribe about 0.5 to 1 ug RNA. Using its own MiXCR run on the immunoSEQ multiplex PCR reads, TCRdb lists one record per CDR3 protein. The sample includes around 95,000 distinct CDR3 sequences, about 95% of them seen just once. The clonotype was recovered from a human donor with Susac syndrome. This chain links TRBV20-1 with TRBJ2-7; 7 nucleotides align to TRBD2. Input material: CD8+ T cells from PBMCs. CDR3 residues: CSAPGRGDRGEQYF. The DNA of the CDR3 is TGCAGTGCCCCCGGCCGGGGGGACCGAGGGGAGCAGTACTTC.